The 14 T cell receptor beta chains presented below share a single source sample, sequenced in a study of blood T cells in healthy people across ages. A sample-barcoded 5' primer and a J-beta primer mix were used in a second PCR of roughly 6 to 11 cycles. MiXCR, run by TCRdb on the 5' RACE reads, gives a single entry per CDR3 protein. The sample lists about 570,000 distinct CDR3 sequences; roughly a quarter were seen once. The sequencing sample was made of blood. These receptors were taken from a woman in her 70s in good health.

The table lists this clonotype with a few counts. In DNA form, the CDR3 reads TGCAGTGCTAGGAGGGGGGGGAACAATGAGCAGTTCTTC. Its translation: CSARRGGNNEQFF. V usage is TRBV20-1 and J usage is TRBJ2-1; D might be TRBD2 (7 bases). The V end lost 3 bases, the J end lost 5 bases, and 11 bases lay between the germline ends. This CDR3 comprises 13 residues. From germline, CDR1 is DFQATT and CDR2 SNEGSKA (reference sequence).

In DNA, the CDR3 is TGTGCCAGCAGCCAGGGACAGGGTGATTCACCCCTCCACTTT. It is translated as CASSQGQGDSPLHF. The chain combines TRBV11-3 with TRBJ1-6; 9 nucleotides agree with TRBD1. The V gene's germline CDR1 is SGHNT and CDR2 YENEEA. The CDR3 runs 14 residues. After removal of 5 bases from V and 8 bases from J, the junction contained 4 bases not matched to a gene.

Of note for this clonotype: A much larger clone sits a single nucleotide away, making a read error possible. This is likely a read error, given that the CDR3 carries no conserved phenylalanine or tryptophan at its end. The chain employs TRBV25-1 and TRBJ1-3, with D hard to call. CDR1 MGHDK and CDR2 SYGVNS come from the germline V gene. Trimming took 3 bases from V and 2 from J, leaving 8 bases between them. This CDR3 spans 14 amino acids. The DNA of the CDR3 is TGTGCCAGCAGTGAGAGGGTAGCTGGAAACACCATATATTCT. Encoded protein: CASSERVAGNTIYS.

This chain's CDR3 is CSARGQAGGLYEQYF. The CDR3 DNA sequence: TGCAGCGCGCGAGGGCAAGCGGGGGGCCTCTACGAGCAGTACTTC. J is TRBJ2-7 and V is TRBV29-1; 9 bases are shared with TRBD2. Germline trimming cut 7 bases from V and 3 bases from J; bases unmatched to any gene: 13. The CDR3 contains 15 residues. CDR1 SQVTM and CDR2 ANQGSEA come from the germline V gene.

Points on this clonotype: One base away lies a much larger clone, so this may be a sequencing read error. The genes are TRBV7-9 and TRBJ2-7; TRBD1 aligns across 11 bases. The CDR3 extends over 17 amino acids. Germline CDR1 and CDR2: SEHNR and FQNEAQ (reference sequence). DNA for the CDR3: TGTGCCAGCAGCCGTCCCACCGGGACAGGGGGTTTGTACGAGCGGTACTTC. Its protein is CASSRPTGTGGLYERYF.

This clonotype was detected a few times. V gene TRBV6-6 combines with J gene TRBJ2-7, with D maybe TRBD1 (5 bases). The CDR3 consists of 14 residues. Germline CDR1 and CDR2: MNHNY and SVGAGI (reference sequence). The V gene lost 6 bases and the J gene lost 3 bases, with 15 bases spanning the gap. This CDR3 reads CASSPAGRDYEQYF. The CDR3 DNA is TGTGCCAGCAGCCCCGCCGGCAGGGACTACGAGCAGTACTTC.

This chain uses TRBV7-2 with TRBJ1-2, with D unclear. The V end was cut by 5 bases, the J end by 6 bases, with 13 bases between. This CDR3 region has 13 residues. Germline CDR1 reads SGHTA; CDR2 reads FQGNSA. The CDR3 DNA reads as TGTGCCAGCAGCCGCCTTCAAGTAGATGGCTACACCTTC. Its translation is CASSRLQVDGYTF.

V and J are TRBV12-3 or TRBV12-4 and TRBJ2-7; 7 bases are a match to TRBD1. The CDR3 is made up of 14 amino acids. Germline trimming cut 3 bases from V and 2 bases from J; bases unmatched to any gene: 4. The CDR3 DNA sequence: TGTGCCAGCAGTTTGGGGGACAGCCCCTACGAGCAGTACTTC. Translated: CASSLGDSPYEQYF.

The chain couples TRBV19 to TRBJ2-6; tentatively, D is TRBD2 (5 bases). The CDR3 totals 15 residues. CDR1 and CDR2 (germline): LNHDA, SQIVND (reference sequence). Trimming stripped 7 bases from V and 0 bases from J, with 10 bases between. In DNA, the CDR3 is TGTGCCAGTATTGAGGGTCACTCTGGGGCCAACGTCCTGACTTTC. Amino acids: CASIEGHSGANVLTF.

CDR3 bases: TGTGCCAGCCTGTTAACAATCTACAATGAGCAGTTCTTC. Its translation is CASLLTIYNEQFF. The V call is TRBV7-2, the J call TRBJ2-1, with no clear D. The germline V gene has CDR1 SGHTA and CDR2 FQGNSA. Deletions cut 8 bases from V and 3 bases from J, with 11 bases between. The CDR3 sequence is 13 residues long.

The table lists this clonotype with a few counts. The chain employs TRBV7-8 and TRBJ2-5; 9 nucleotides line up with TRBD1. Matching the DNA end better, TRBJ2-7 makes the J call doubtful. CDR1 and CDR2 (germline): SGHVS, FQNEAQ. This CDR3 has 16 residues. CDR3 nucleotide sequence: TGTGCCAGCAGCCAAGTGAAAACAGGGGGCGTGGGCGAGCAGTACTTC. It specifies CASSQVKTGGVGEQYF.

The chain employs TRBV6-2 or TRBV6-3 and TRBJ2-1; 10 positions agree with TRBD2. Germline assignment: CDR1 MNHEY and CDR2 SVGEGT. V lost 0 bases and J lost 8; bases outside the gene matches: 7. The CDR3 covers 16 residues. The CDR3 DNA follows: TGTGCCAGCAGTTACTCGATAAGCGGGGGGGCCGATGAGCAGTTCTTC. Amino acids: CASSYSISGGADEQFF.

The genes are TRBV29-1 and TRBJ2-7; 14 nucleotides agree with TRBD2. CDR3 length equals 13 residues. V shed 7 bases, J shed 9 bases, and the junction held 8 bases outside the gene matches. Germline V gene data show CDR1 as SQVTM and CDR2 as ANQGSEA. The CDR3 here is CSATGTSGGPQYF. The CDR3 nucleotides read TGCAGCGCTACCGGGACTAGCGGGGGCCCGCAGTACTTC.

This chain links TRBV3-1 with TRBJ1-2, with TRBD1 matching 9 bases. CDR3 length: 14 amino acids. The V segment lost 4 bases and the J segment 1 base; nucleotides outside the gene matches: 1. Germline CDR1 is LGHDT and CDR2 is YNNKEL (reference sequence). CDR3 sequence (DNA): TGTGCCAGCAGCCGGACAGGGGTTAACTATGGCTACACCTTC. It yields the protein CASSRTGVNYGYTF.